This is a list of T cell receptor beta chains from one sample in a study of T cells after yellow fever vaccination. Using its own MiXCR run on the 5' RACE reads, TCRdb lists one record per CDR3 protein. The sample shows approximately 510,000 distinct CDR3 sequences, about a fifth of them seen only once. Sequencing was performed on PBMCs, taken roughly 20 days after the first yellow fever vaccination. These receptors originate from a man between 18 and 35 years old who received the YFV17D yellow fever vaccine. Each CDR3 is given with its conserved first and last residue. The D gene is left open where the match is weak. Where a row states a size, it is once, few, many or the class of an expanded clone; other rows omit it.

j_call clone_size d_call v_call cdr3_aa cdr3_nt
TRBJ2-7 few NA TRBV5-1 CASSLVGFYEQYF TGCGCCAGCAGCTTGGTAGGATTTTACGAGCAGTACTTC
TRBJ1-6 once TRBD1 TRBV7-3 CASSSPETGWNSPLHF TGTGCCAGCAGCTCGCCGGAGACAGGGTGGAATTCACCCCTCCACTTT
TRBJ1-3 NA TRBD1 TRBV20-1 CSARQGAGNTIYF TGCAGTGCACGACAGGGCGCTGGAAACACCATATATTTT
TRBJ1-2 many NA TRBV29-1 CSAPSSLGGYTF TGCAGCGCTCCCTCATCATTGGGTGGCTACACCTTC
TRBJ1-5 few NA TRBV11-2 CASSLAAGIEPQHF TGTGCCAGCAGCTTAGCGGCAGGGATTGAGCCCCAGCATTTT
TRBJ2-2 few NA TRBV12-3/TRBV12-4 CASSFSPSGGNTGELFF TGTGCCAGCAGTTTTAGTCCGAGCGGTGGGAACACCGGGGAGCTGTTTTTT
TRBJ2-3 NA TRBD2 TRBV5-4 CASSRGGGHTDTQYF TGTGCCAGCAGCCGCGGGGGGGGACACACAGATACGCAGTATTTT
TRBJ2-1 NA NA TRBV20-1 CSAREVTNEQFF TGCAGTGCTAGAGAGGTTACCAATGAGCAGTTCTTC
TRBJ2-1 few TRBD2 TRBV25-1 CASRIEAGAGQFF TGTGCCAGCAGGATCGAGGCGGGAGCTGGGCAGTTCTTC
TRBJ1-5 NA NA TRBV6-1 CASSPYGNAGNQPQHF TGTGCCAGCAGCCCATATGGTAACGCCGGCAATCAGCCCCAGCATTTT